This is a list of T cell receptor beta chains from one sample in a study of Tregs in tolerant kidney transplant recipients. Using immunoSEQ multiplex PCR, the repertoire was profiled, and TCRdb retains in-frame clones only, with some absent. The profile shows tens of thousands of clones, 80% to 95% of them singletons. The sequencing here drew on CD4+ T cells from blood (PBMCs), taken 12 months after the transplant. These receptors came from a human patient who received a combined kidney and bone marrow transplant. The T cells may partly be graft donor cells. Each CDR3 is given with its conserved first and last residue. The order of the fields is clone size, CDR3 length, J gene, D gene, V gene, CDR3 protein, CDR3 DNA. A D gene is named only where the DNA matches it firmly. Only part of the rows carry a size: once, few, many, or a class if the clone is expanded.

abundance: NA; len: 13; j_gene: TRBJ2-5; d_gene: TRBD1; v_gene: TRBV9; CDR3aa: CASSVTGRETQYF; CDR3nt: TGTGCCAGCAGCGTGACAGGGCGGGAGACCCAGTACTTC
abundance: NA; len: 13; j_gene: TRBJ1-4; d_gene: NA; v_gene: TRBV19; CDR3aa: CASSIQVNEKLFF; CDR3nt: TGTGCCAGTAGTATCCAGGTTAATGAAAAACTGTTTTTT
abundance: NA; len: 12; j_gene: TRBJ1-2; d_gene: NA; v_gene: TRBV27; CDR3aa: CASRFSEWGYTF; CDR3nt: TGTGCCAGCAGGTTTAGTGAGTGGGGCTACACCTTC
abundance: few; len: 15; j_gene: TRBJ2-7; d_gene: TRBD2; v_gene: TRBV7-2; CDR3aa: CASSWLADFSYEQYF; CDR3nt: TGTGCCAGCAGCTGGCTAGCGGATTTCTCCTACGAGCAGTACTTC
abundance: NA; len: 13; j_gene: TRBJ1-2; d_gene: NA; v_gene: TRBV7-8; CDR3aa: CASSHSPRAGYTF; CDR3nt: TGTGCCAGCAGTCATTCACCCAGGGCTGGCTACACCTTC
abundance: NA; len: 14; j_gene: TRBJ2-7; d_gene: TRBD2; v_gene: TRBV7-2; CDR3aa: CASSLSGAHHEQYF; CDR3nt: TGTGCCAGCAGCTTAAGCGGGGCCCACCACGAGCAGTACTTC
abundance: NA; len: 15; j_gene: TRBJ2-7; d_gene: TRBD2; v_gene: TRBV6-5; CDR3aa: CASSRGSFVPYEQYF; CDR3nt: TGTGCCAGCAGCCGCGGGAGTTTCGTCCCCTACGAGCAGTACTTC
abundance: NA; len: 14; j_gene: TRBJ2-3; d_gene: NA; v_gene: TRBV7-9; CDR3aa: CASSLDLSTDTQYF; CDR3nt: TGTGCCAGCAGCTTAGATCTTAGCACAGATACGCAGTATTTT
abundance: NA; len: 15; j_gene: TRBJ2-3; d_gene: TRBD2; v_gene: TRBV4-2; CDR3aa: CASSRGLAGGGTQYF; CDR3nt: TGTGCCAGCAGCCGAGGGCTAGCGGGAGGGGGTACGCAGTATTTT
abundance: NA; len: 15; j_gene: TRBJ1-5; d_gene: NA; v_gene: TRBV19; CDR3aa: CASRTRYSGNQPQHF; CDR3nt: TGTGCCAGTAGGACCCGTTATAGCGGCAATCAGCCCCAGCATTTT
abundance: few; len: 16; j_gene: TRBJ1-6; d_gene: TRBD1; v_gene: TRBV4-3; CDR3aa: CASSQQTGQGRSPLHF; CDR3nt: TGCGCCAGCAGCCAACAAACGGGACAGGGCAGATCACCCCTCCACTTT
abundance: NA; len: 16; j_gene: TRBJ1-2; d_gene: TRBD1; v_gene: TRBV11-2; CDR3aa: CASSLDAGTGPYGYTF; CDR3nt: TGTGCCAGCAGCTTAGACGCCGGGACAGGGCCCTATGGCTACACCTTC
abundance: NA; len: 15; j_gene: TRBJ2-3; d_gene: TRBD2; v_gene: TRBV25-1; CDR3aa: CASSVSRETPDTQYF; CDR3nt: TGTGCCAGCAGTGTCTCGCGGGAGACCCCAGATACGCAGTATTTT
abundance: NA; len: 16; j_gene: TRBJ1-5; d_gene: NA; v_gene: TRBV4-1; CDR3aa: CASSPGVIWINQPQHF; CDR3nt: TGCGCCAGCAGCCCGGGGGTCATCTGGATCAATCAGCCCCAGCATTTT
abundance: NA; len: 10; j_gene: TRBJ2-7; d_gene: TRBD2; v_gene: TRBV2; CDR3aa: CASGEGWQYF; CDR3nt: TGTGCCAGCGGGGAGGGGTGGCAGTACTTC
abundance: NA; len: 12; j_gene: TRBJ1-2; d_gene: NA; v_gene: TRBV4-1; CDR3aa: CASSQEQYGYTF; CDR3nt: TGCGCCAGCAGCCAAGAACAGTATGGCTACACCTTC
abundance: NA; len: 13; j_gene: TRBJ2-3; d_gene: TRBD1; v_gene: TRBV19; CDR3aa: CASSIDREDTQYF; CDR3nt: TGTGCCAGTAGTATCGACAGGGAGGATACGCAGTATTTT
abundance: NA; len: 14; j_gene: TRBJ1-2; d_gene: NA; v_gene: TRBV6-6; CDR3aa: CASSYSKGVYGYTF; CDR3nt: TGTGCCAGCAGTTACTCGAAGGGGGTCTATGGCTACACCTTC
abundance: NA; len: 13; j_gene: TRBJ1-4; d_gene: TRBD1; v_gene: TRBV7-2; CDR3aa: CASSPDRAEKLFF; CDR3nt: TGTGCCAGCAGCCCAGACAGGGCTGAAAAACTGTTTTTT
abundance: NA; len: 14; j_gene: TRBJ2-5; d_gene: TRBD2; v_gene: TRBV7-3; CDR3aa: CASSPSGMIETQYF; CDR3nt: TGTGCCAGCAGCCCTAGCGGGATGATTGAGACCCAGTACTTC
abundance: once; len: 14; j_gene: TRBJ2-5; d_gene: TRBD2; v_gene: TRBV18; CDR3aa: CASSKSGNQETQYF; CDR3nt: TGTGCCAGCTCAAAGAGCGGGAACCAAGAGACCCAGTACTTC
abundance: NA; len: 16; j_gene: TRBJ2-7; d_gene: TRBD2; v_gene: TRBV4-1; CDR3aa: CASSQVWLAGSYEQYF; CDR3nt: TGCGCCAGCAGCCAAGTCTGGCTAGCGGGCTCCTACGAGCAGTACTTC
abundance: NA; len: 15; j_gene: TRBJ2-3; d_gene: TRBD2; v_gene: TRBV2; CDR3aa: CASRGRLADTDTQYF; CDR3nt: TGTGCCAGCAGGGGGCGGCTAGCGGACACAGATACGCAGTATTTT
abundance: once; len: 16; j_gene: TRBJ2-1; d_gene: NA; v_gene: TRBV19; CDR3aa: CASRSRGVSPYNEQFF; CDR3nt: TGTGCCAGTAGGTCGCGGGGTGTAAGTCCCTACAATGAGCAGTTCTTC
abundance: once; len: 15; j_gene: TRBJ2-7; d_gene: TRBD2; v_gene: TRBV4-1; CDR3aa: CASSQDPGGTYEQYF; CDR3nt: TGCGCCAGCAGCCAAGATCCGGGAGGGACCTACGAGCAGTACTTC
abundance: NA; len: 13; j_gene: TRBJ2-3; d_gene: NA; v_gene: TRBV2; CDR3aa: CAKLGGSTDTQYF; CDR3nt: TGTGCCAAACTTGGCGGGAGCACAGATACGCAGTATTTT
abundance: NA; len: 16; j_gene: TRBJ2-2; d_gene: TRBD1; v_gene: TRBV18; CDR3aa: CASSPRTGGNTGELFF; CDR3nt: TGTGCCAGCTCTCCAAGGACAGGGGGGAACACCGGGGAGCTGTTTTTT
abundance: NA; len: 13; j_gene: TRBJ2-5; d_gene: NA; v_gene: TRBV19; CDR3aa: CASKIRGDGTQYF; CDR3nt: TGTGCCAGTAAAATCAGGGGTGATGGGACCCAGTACTTC
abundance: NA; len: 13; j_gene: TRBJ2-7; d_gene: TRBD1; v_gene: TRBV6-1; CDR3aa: CASNRQGSYEQYF; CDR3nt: TGTGCCAGCAACCGACAGGGGTCTTACGAGCAGTACTTC
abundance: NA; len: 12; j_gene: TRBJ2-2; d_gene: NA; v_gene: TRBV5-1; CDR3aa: CASSSTIGELFF; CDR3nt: TGCGCCAGCAGCTCTACGATCGGGGAGCTGTTTTTT
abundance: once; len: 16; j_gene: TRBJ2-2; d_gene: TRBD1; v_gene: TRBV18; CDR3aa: CASSPRGTGNTGELFF; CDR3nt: TGTGCCAGCTCACCCCGAGGGACAGGCAACACCGGGGAGCTGTTTTTT
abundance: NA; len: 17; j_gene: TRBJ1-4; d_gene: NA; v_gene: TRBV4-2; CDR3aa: CASSQAYFGQGDEKLFF; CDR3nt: TGTGCCAGCAGCCAAGCCTACTTTGGGCAAGGTGATGAAAAACTGTTTTTT
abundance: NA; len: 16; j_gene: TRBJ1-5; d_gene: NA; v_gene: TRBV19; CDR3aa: CASSIHAGYGNQPQHF; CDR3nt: TGTGCCAGTAGTATCCACGCAGGGTATGGCAATCAGCCCCAGCATTTT
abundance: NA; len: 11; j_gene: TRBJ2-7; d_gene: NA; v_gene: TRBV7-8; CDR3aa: CASSLYYEQYF; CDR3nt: TGTGCCAGCAGCCTATATTACGAGCAGTACTTC
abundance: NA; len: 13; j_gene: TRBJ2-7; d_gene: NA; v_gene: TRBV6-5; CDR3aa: CASSRQGVYEQYF; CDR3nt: TGTGCCAGCAGCCGGCAAGGGGTGTACGAGCAGTACTTC
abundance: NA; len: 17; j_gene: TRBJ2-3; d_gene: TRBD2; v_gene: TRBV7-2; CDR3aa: CASSSTSGGVITDTQYF; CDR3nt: TGTGCCAGCAGCTCGACTAGCGGGGGGGTAATCACAGATACGCAGTATTTT
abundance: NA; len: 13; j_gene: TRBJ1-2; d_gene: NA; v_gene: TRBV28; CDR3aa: CASIPTGNYGYTF; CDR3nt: TGTGCCAGCATCCCGACAGGAAACTATGGCTACACCTTC
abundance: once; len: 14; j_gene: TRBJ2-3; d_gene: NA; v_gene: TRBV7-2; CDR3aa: CASSRERQPDTQYF; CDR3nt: TGTGCCAGCAGCCGAGAGCGACAGCCAGATACGCAGTATTTT
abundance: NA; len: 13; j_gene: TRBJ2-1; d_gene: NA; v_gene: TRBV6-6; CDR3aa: CASSMVSYNEQFF; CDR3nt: TGTGCCAGCTCTATGGTTTCCTACAATGAGCAGTTCTTC
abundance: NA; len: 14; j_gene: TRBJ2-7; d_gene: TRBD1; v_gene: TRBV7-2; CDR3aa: CASSYRQGVYEQYF; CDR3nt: TGTGCCAGCAGCTACCGACAGGGAGTATACGAGCAGTACTTC
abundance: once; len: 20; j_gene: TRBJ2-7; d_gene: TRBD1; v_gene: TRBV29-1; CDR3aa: CSVQKRGGQGYLLGSYEQYF; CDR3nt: TGCAGCGTCCAGAAAAGGGGGGGACAGGGGTACCTCCTGGGATCCTACGAGCAGTACTTC
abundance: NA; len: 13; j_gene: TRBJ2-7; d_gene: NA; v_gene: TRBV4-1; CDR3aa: CASSQAIAEEQYF; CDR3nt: TGCGCCAGCAGCCAAGCCATAGCGGAGGAGCAGTACTTC
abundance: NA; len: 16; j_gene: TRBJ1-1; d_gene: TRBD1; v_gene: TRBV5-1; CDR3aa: CASSPQQQGATPGAFF; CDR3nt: TGCGCCAGCAGCCCACAGCAGCAGGGGGCGACTCCGGGAGCTTTCTTT
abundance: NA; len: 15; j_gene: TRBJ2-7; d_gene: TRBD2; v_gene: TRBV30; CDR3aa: CAWKLGSGGLYEQYF; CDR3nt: TGTGCCTGGAAATTAGGTAGCGGGGGGCTCTACGAGCAGTACTTC
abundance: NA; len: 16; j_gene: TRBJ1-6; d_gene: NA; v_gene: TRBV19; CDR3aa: CASSISGHRENSPLHF; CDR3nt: TGTGCCAGTAGTATTTCAGGCCACAGGGAGAATTCACCCCTCCACTTT
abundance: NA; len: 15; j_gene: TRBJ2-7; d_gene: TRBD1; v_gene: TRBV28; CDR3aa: CASRPSIDRALGQYF; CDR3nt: TGTGCCAGCCGACCCTCGATAGACAGGGCCCTGGGGCAGTACTTC
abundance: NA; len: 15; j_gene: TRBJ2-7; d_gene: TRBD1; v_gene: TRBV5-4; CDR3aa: CASSLRDRGLYEQYF; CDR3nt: TGTGCCAGCAGCTTGAGGGACAGGGGTCTATACGAGCAGTACTTC
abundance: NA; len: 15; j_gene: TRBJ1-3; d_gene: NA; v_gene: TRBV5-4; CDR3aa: CASSLDTGYGNTIYF; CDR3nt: TGTGCCAGCAGCTTGGATACAGGGTACGGAAACACCATATATTTT
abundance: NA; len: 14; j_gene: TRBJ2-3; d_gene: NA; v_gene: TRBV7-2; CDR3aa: CASSMRGGTDTQYF; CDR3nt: TGTGCCAGCAGCATGCGGGGCGGCACAGATACGCAGTATTTT
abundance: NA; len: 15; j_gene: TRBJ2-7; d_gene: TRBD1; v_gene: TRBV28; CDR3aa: CASTAATRGRREQYF; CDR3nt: TGTGCCAGCACAGCTGCGACCAGGGGGCGCCGGGAGCAGTACTTC
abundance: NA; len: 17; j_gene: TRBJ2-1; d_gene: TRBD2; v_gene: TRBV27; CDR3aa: CASSSPGGVYSYNEQFF; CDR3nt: TGTGCCAGCAGTAGTCCGGGAGGGGTTTACTCCTACAATGAGCAGTTCTTC
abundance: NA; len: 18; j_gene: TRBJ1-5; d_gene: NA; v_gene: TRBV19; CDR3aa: CASSIVGNRVFSNQPQHF; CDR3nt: TGTGCCAGTAGTATAGTCGGGAACAGGGTGTTCAGCAATCAGCCCCAGCATTTT
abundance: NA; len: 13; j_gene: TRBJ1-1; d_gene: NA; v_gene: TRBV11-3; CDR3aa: CASRNTVNTEAFF; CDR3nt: TGTGCCAGCAGAAATACAGTGAACACTGAAGCTTTCTTT
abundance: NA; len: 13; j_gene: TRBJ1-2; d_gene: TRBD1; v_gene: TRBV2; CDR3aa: CASRADRGDGYTF; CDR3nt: TGTGCCAGCAGGGCGGACAGGGGGGATGGCTACACCTTC
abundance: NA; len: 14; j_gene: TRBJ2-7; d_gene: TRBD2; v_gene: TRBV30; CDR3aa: CAWMVRTRASEQYF; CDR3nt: TGTGCCTGGATGGTCAGGACTAGAGCCAGCGAGCAGTACTTC
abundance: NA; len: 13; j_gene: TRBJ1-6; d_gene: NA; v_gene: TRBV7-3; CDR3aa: CASSQTDNSPLHF; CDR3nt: TGTGCCAGCAGCCAGACAGATAATTCACCCCTCCACTTT
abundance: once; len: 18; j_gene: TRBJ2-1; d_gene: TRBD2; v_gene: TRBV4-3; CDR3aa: CASSQEPLAGGVYNEQFF; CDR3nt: TGCGCCAGCAGCCAAGAGCCACTAGCGGGAGGTGTCTACAATGAGCAGTTCTTC
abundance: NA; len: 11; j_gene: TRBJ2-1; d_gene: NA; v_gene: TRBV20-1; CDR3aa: CSASPANEQFF; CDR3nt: TGCAGTGCTAGCCCAGCGAATGAGCAGTTCTTC
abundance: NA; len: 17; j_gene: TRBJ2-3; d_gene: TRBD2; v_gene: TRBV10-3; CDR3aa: CAISHLAGGPGTDTQYF; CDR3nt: TGTGCCATCAGTCACCTAGCGGGAGGGCCCGGCACAGATACGCAGTATTTT